Listed below are T cell receptor beta chains from one sample, sequenced in a study of T cells in Graves' hyperthyroidism and ophthalmopathy. In TCRdb, the multiplex PCR reads were re-called with MiXCR into one record per CDR3 protein. The sample yields roughly 99,000 distinct CDR3 sequences, approximately 15% seen once. Sequencing was carried out using blood. The receptors originated from a woman aged 45-65 years with Graves' hyperthyroidism. The CDR3 runs from the conserved cysteine through the conserved F or W. The D gene is left open where the match is weak. Some rows mark clone size as missing; the rest say once, few, many or name a class of expanded clone.

clone size	V gene	D gene	J gene	CDR3 protein	CDR3 DNA
many	TRBV28	.	TRBJ2-6	CASSRLGGDPRGGANVLTF	TGTGCCAGCAGCAGGCTAGGCGGAGACCCTAGGGGTGGGGCCAACGTCCTGACTTTC
.	TRBV5-1	.	TRBJ2-1	CASNPEAYNEQFF	TGCGCCAGCAATCCAGAGGCCTACAATGAGCAGTTCTTC
many	TRBV15	.	TRBJ1-2	CATSRARQVNYGYTF	TGTGCCACCAGCAGAGCCCGACAGGTGAACTATGGCTACACCTTC
many	TRBV28	.	TRBJ1-4	CASSLFGTQEKLFF	TGTGCCAGCAGTTTATTCGGGACACAGGAAAAACTGTTTTTT
many	TRBV6-1	.	TRBJ2-4	CASADLTKNIQYF	TGTGCCAGCGCGGATCTGACCAAAAACATTCAGTACTTC
many	TRBV4-1	.	TRBJ2-7	CASSQAPDSLSYEQYF	TGCGCCAGCAGCCAAGCTCCGGACAGCCTATCCTACGAGCAGTACTTC
many	TRBV6-1	.	TRBJ2-3	CASSPGSTDTQYF	TGTGCCAGCAGTCCTGGAAGCACAGATACGCAGTATTTT
.	TRBV30	.	TRBJ1-5	CAWSAGSNQPQHF	TGTGCCTGGAGCGCAGGGAGCAATCAGCCCCAGCATTTT
.	TRBV11-2	TRBD2	TRBJ2-1	CASSLLMTSGISNEQFF	TGTGCCAGCAGCTTGCTTATGACTAGCGGGATCTCCAATGAGCAGTTCTTC
many	TRBV4-1	.	TRBJ2-1	CASSQDAGSSYNEQFF	TGCGCCAGCAGCCAAGATGCAGGGAGCTCCTACAATGAGCAGTTCTTC
many	TRBV27	TRBD1	TRBJ2-1	CASGIGQGDEQFF	TGTGCCAGCGGGATCGGACAGGGAGATGAGCAGTTCTTC
.	TRBV7-9	.	TRBJ1-1	CASSLSRADTEAFF	TGTGCCAGCAGCTTATCCAGGGCCGACACTGAAGCTTTCTTT
many	TRBV6-1	.	TRBJ2-1	CASSSAGPGVEQFF	TGTGCCAGCAGTTCTGCAGGGCCGGGAGTTGAGCAGTTCTTC
.	TRBV28	.	TRBJ1-6	CASSFSGNNSPLHF	TGTGCCAGCAGTTTTTCAGGGAACAATTCACCCCTCCACTTT
.	TRBV3-1	.	TRBJ2-6	CASSQDMAAGANVLTF	TGTGCCAGCAGCCAAGATATGGCGGCTGGGGCCAACGTCCTGACTTTC
many	TRBV7-9	.	TRBJ2-3	CASSPGHTPTDTQYF	TGTGCCAGCAGCCCGGGCCATACCCCCACAGATACGCAGTATTTT
many	TRBV29-1	.	TRBJ1-2	CSVEDPAAPAPVYGYTF	TGCAGCGTTGAAGACCCAGCGGCCCCAGCCCCTGTCTATGGCTACACCTTC
.	TRBV5-1	TRBD2	TRBJ2-2	CASSSWTSGTGELFF	TGCGCCAGCAGCTCATGGACTAGCGGCACCGGGGAGCTGTTTTTT
many	TRBV30	.	TRBJ2-2	CAWSVLGINTGELFF	TGTGCCTGGAGTGTATTAGGGATAAACACCGGGGAGCTGTTTTTT
many	TRBV10-1	TRBD2	TRBJ2-3	CASSENLAGGVDTQYF	TGCGCCAGCAGTGAGAACCTAGCGGGAGGAGTGGATACGCAGTATTTT
many	TRBV2	.	TRBJ2-2	CASSPTQGTGELFF	TGTGCCAGCAGTCCAACCCAGGGCACCGGGGAGCTGTTTTTT
many	TRBV7-9	.	TRBJ2-1	CASSSGAPRYNEQFF	TGTGCCAGCAGCTCGGGGGCACCGCGGTACAATGAGCAGTTCTTC
many	TRBV7-9	.	TRBJ1-6	CASSPGLGENSPLHF	TGTGCCAGCAGCCCTGGATTGGGCGAGAATTCACCCCTCCACTTT
many	TRBV7-9	TRBD2	TRBJ2-3	CASRGPSGSTTDTQYF	TGTGCCAGCAGGGGGCCTAGCGGGAGCACCACAGATACGCAGTATTTT
many	TRBV20-1	TRBD2	TRBJ2-3	CSATRTSGSTDTQYF	TGCAGTGCCACAAGGACTAGCGGCTCCACAGATACGCAGTATTTT
.	TRBV29-1	.	TRBJ1-1	CSVVQGPTTEAFF	TGCAGCGTTGTCCAGGGGCCCACCACTGAAGCTTTCTTT
few	TRBV29-1	.	TRBJ2-5	CSVVGGSSGGGETQYF	TGCAGCGTTGTAGGTGGCAGCAGTGGAGGAGGAGAGACCCAGTACTTC
many	TRBV5-5	TRBD1	TRBJ2-7	CASSASGTAYEQYF	TGTGCCAGCAGCGCCTCCGGGACAGCCTACGAGCAGTACTTC
many	TRBV6-1	.	TRBJ1-1	CASSHSPDRNTEAFF	TGTGCCAGCAGTCACTCGCCAGACAGGAACACTGAAGCTTTCTTT
many	TRBV28	.	TRBJ2-3	CASSFQTGISGSATDTQYF	TGTGCCAGCAGTTTCCAAACTGGGATTTCAGGGAGCGCCACAGATACGCAGTATTTT
.	TRBV28	TRBD1	TRBJ1-2	CASRDGTGVGHYGYTF	TGTGCCAGCAGAGACGGGACAGGGGTGGGTCACTATGGCTACACCTTC
many	TRBV6-2/TRBV6-3	.	TRBJ1-5	CASSYSNSNQPQHF	TGTGCCAGCAGTTACTCGAACAGCAATCAGCCCCAGCATTTT
many	TRBV2	.	TRBJ1-2	CASSEEGIAGYTF	TGTGCCAGCAGTGAGGAGGGTATCGCCGGCTACACCTTC
.	TRBV20-1	TRBD2	TRBJ2-3	CSARRTSGGADTQYF	TGCAGTGCCCGCAGGACTAGCGGGGGGGCAGATACGCAGTATTTT
many	TRBV16	.	TRBJ2-1	CASSQSKTNEQFF	TGTGCCAGCAGCCAATCCAAGACTAATGAGCAGTTCTTC
many	TRBV11-2	TRBD2	TRBJ2-7	CASSFLAGSYEQYF	TGTGCCAGCAGCTTCCTAGCGGGAAGTTACGAGCAGTACTTC
many	TRBV24-1	TRBD1	TRBJ2-7	CATSDQTKNRTGGYEQYF	TGTGCCACCAGTGATCAAACCAAAAATAGGACAGGTGGCTACGAGCAGTACTTC
many	TRBV7-9	.	TRBJ1-1	CASRLTGGDAEAFF	TGTGCCAGCAGGCTGACCGGGGGGGACGCTGAAGCTTTCTTT
many	TRBV20-1	.	TRBJ1-5	CSAQRWGTGGNQPQHF	TGCAGTGCCCAGAGATGGGGAACGGGAGGCAATCAGCCCCAGCATTTT
.	TRBV13	.	TRBJ2-2	CASSPRGHLNTGELFF	TGTGCCAGCAGCCCGAGGGGACACCTGAACACCGGGGAGCTGTTTTTT
.	TRBV29-1	.	TRBJ2-1	CRAWNNEQFF	TGCAGAGCGTGGAACAATGAGCAGTTCTTC
many	TRBV6-1	TRBD1	TRBJ2-1	CASSPGTVIYNEQFF	TGTGCCAGCAGCCCCGGGACAGTAATTTACAATGAGCAGTTCTTC
many	TRBV5-1	.	TRBJ2-3	CASSQNVDTDTQYF	TGCGCCAGCAGCCAGAATGTGGACACAGATACGCAGTATTTT
many	TRBV20-1	TRBD2	TRBJ2-5	CSANLAGRETQYF	TGCAGTGCGAACCTAGCGGGACGTGAGACCCAGTACTTC
many	TRBV20-1	.	TRBJ2-7	CSARTPLSTSPKYEQYF	TGCAGTGCTAGAACCCCCCTTTCGACGTCCCCCAAATACGAGCAGTACTTC
many	TRBV11-2	TRBD2	TRBJ2-1	CASRGLAAYNEQFF	TGTGCCAGCAGAGGACTAGCGGCCTACAATGAGCAGTTCTTC
.	TRBV11-1	TRBD2	TRBJ2-3	CASSWTSPDTQYF	TGTGCCAGCAGCTGGACTAGCCCAGATACGCAGTATTTT
.	TRBV13	.	TRBJ2-1	CASSIYLCSVAEIGGEQFF	.
many	TRBV3-1	TRBD1	TRBJ2-7	CASSPIGTGNYEQYF	TGTGCCAGCAGCCCTATCGGGACAGGGAACTACGAGCAGTACTTC
many	TRBV11-2	.	TRBJ2-3	CASSLDPGDTQYF	TGTGCCAGCAGCTTAGACCCCGGGGATACGCAGTATTTT
many	TRBV2	.	TRBJ2-1	CASSEALGDEQFF	TGTGCCAGCAGTGAAGCGCTAGGGGACGAGCAGTTCTTC
.	TRBV28	.	TRBJ1-2	CASSRDRPANYGYTF	TGTGCCAGCAGCCGAGACAGACCAGCTAACTATGGCTACACCTTC
few	TRBV19	.	TRBJ1-1	CASSIGGEGGAFF	TGTGCCAGTAGTATAGGTGGGGAAGGGGGAGCTTTCTTT